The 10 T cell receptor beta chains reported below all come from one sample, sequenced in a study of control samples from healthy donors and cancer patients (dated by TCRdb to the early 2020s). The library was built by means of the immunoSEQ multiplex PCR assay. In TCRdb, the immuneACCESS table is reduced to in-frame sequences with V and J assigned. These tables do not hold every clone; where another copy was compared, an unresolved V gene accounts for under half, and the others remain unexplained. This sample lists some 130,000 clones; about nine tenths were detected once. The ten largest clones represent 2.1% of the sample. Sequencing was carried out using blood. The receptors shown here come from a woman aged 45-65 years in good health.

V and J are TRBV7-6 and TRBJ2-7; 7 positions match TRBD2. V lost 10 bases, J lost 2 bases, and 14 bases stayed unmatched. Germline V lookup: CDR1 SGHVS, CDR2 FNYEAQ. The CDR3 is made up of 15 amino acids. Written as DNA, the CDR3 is TGTGCCACCCAAGCCGTAGCGGGCCCGCCCTACGAGCAGTACTTC. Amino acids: CATQAVAGPPYEQYF.

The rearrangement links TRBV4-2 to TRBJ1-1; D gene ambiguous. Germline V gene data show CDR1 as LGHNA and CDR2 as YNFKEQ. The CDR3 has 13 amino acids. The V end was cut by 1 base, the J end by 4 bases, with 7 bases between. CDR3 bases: TGTGCCAGCAGCCAAGCTAGAATCACTGAAGCTTTCTTT. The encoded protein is CASSQARITEAFF.

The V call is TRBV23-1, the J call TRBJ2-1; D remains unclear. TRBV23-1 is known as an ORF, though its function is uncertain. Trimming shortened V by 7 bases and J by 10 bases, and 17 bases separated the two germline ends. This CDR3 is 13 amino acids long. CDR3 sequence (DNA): TGCGCCAGCACCGTCCGGACCTTAACGGAGCAGTTCTTC. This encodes CASTVRTLTEQFF.

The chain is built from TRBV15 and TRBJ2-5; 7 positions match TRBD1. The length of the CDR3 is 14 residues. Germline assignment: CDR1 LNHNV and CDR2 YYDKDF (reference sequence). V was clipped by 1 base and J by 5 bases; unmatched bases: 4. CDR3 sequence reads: CATSRGQGRETQYF. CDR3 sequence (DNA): TGTGCCACCAGCAGAGGACAGGGCAGGGAGACCCAGTACTTC.

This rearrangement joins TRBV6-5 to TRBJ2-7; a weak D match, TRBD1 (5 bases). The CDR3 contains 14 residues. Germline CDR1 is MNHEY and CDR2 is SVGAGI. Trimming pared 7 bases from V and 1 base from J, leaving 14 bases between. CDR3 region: CASINTGQSYEQYF. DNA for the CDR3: TGTGCCAGCATTAATACCGGACAATCCTACGAGCAGTACTTC.

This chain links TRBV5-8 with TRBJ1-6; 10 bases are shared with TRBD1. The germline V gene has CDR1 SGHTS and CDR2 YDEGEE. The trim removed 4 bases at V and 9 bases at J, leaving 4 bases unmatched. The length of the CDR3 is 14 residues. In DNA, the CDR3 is TGTGCCAGCAGCAGGGACAGGGGAATTTCACCCCTCCACTTT. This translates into CASSRDRGISPLHF.

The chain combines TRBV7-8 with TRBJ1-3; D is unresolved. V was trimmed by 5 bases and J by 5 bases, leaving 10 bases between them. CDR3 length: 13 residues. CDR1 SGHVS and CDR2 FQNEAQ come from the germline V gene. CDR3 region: CASSTMTRNTIYF. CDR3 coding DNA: TGTGCCAGCAGCACCATGACGCGAAACACCATATATTTT. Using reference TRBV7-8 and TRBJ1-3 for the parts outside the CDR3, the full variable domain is GAGVSQSPRYKVAKRGQDVALRCDPISGHVSLFWYQQALGQGPEFLTYFQNEAQLDKSGLPSDRFFAERPEGSVSTLKIQRTQQEDSAVYLCASSTMTRNTIYFGEGSWLTVV.

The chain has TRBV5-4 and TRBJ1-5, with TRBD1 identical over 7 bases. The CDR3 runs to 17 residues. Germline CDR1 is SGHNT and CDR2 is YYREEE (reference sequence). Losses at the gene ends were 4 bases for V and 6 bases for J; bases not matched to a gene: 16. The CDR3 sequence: CASSLDGGQNLGQPQHF. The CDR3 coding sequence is TGTGCCAGCAGCCTCGATGGGGGACAGAACTTAGGTCAGCCCCAGCATTTT.

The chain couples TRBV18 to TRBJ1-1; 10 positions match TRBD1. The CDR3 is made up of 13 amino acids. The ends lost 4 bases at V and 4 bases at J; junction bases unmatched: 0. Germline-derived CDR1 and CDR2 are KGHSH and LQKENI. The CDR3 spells CASSRTGGTEAFF. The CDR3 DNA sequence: TGTGCCAGCTCACGGACAGGGGGCACTGAAGCTTTCTTT.

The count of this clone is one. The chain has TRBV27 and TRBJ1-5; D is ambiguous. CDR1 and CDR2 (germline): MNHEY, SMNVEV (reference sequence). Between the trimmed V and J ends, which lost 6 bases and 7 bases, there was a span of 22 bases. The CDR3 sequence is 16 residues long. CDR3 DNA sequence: TGTGCCAGCAGCCCCCCGGTGTTGGGAGTTGGACAGCCCCAGCATTTT. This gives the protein CASSPPVLGVGQPQHF.